The 21 T cell receptor beta chains below were found in one sample sequenced in a study of cytomegalovirus exposure and HLA in healthy donors. With 60 Vbeta and 13 Jbeta primers, the PCR was carried out. Libraries were prepared by immunoSEQ multiplex PCR; TCRdb keeps only in-frame clonotypes and omits some of them. The sample totals about 48,000 clones. Sequencing input: PBMCs. These TCRs come from a male donor in good health and CMV-seropositive.

The gene calls are TRBV7-8 and TRBJ2-7; a possible D gene is TRBD2 (6 bases). Germline V gene sequence: CDR1 SGHVS, CDR2 FQNEAQ. V lost 4 bases and J lost 6, with 13 bases in between. There are 13 residues in the CDR3. The CDR3: CASSSPMGGEQYF. The CDR3 region has the DNA TGTGCCAGCAGCTCCCCTATGGGAGGCGAGCAGTACTTC.

This chain joins TRBV11-2 and TRBJ2-5; the match to TRBD1 covers 8 bases. The DNA end lines up better with TRBJ2-7; the J call may be wrong. CDR3 size: 14 residues. The V gene's germline CDR1 is SGHAT and CDR2 FQNNGV. The CDR3: CASSLGTGPYEQYF. CDR3 nucleotide sequence: TGTGCCAGCAGCTTAGGGACAGGGCCCTACGAGCAGTACTTC.

CDR3 residues: CASSSGQASYEQYF. In DNA, the CDR3 is TGTGCCAGCAGCTCGGGACAGGCCTCCTACGAGCAGTACTTC. V usage is TRBV9 and J usage is TRBJ2-7; TRBD1 matches 8 bases. With 4 bases clipped from V and 0 bases from J, the junction kept 3 bases outside the gene matches. CDR1 is SGDLS and CDR2 is YYNGEE in the germline V gene. This CDR3 comprises 14 residues.

The rearrangement uses TRBV7-8 and TRBJ1-2, with D unclear. The CDR3 loop spans 14 amino acids. V was pared by 1 base and J by 2 bases, with 8 bases between. Germline assignment: CDR1 SGHVS and CDR2 FQNEAQ. In nucleotides, the CDR3 is TGTGCCAGCAGCTTAGAATGGGAGAACTATGGCTACACCTTC. Amino acids: CASSLEWENYGYTF.

The rearrangement joins TRBV6-5 to TRBJ2-7; TRBD1 is a possible D gene (5 bases). Trimming shortened V by 7 bases and J by 3 bases, and 13 bases separated the two germline ends. The CDR3 is 13 amino acids. Germline V gene lookup returns CDR1 MNHEY and CDR2 SVGAGI. The CDR3 DNA follows: TGTGCCAGCATGGGTTGGGGCTTCTACGAGCAGTACTTC. It codes for CASMGWGFYEQYF.

This chain joins TRBV5-1 and TRBJ1-1, with D possibly being TRBD1 (6 bases). Trimming pared 5 bases from V and 0 bases from J, leaving 20 bases between. The CDR3 contains 17 residues. The germline V gene has CDR1 SGHRS and CDR2 YFSETQ. CDR3 in amino acids: CASRGFLGQPLNTEAFF. The CDR3 DNA follows: TGCGCCAGCAGAGGTTTCCTCGGACAGCCCCTGAACACTGAAGCTTTCTTT.

The chain employs TRBV7-8 and TRBJ1-2, with 7 bases that match TRBD1. This CDR3 has 14 residues. The V gene's germline CDR1 is SGHVS and CDR2 FQNEAQ. V trimming: 0 bases; J trimming: 4 bases; junction bases outside the gene matches: 2. The CDR3 nucleotides are TGTGCCAGCAGCTTAGCGGGACAGACCTATGGCTACACCTTC. Translation: CASSLAGQTYGYTF.

The rearrangement joins TRBV10-2 to TRBJ1-2; TRBD1 matches at 7 bases. The junction had 5 bases not matched to a gene; V was cut back by 4 bases and J by 3 bases. This CDR3 has 14 amino acids. Germline V gene lookup returns CDR1 WSHSY and CDR2 SAAADI. The CDR3 DNA follows: TGCGCCAGCAGTGTCGGAGGGGGCCACTATGGCTACACCTTC. As protein: CASSVGGGHYGYTF.

DNA of the CDR3: TGTGCCAGCAGCCAAGCGGGGGTGGGGGACGACACTGAAGCTTTCTTT. Protein sequence: CASSQAGVGDDTEAFF. The V call is TRBV4-2, the J call TRBJ1-1, with D maybe TRBD1 (5 bases). The V and J ends lost 1 base and 3 bases respectively, with 15 bases between them. Germline CDR1 is LGHNA and CDR2 is YNFKEQ. The CDR3 has 16 residues.

CDR3 in DNA: TGTGCCAGCAGCTCGTCAGCGAGCTCCTACGAGCAGTACTTC. It translates to CASSSSASSYEQYF. The gene calls are TRBV7-6 and TRBJ2-5, with D uncertain. The J call may not be correct, given that the DNA end is closer to TRBJ2-7. CDR3 length: 14 residues. Germline V CDR1 and CDR2: SGHVS, FNYEAQ.

The CDR3 protein is CASSLDGVSGETQYF. The CDR3 region has the DNA TGTGCCAGCAGCTTAGATGGCGTCAGCGGAGAGACCCAGTACTTC. The V gene is TRBV7-6, the J gene TRBJ2-5; D perhaps matches TRBD2 (5 bases). Germline V gene sequence: CDR1 SGHVS, CDR2 FNYEAQ. This CDR3 region has 15 residues. V was clipped by 1 base and J by 4 bases, with 13 bases between them.

The genes are TRBV6-6 and TRBJ2-1; no firm D call. V was pared by 5 bases and J by 0 bases, with 11 bases between. This CDR3 has 15 residues. The V gene's germline CDR1 is MNHNY and CDR2 SVGAGI (reference sequence). The CDR3 is CASSPSPSSYNEQFF. Written as DNA, the CDR3 is TGTGCCAGCAGTCCCAGTCCTAGCTCCTACAATGAGCAGTTCTTC.

The chain links TRBV28 to TRBJ1-2, with TRBD1 matching over 7 bases. In germline, CDR1 is MDHEN, CDR2 SYDVKM. The trim removed 4 bases at V and 4 bases at J, leaving 3 bases unmatched. The CDR3 is 13 residues long. The CDR3 DNA sequence: TGTGCCAGCAGTTCTCCAGGGGGCTATGGCTACACCTTC. It codes for CASSSPGGYGYTF.

V is TRBV4-3 and J is TRBJ2-5; 12 bases are a match to TRBD2. Germline lookup yields CDR1 LGHNA and CDR2 YSLEER. Trimming at V came to 3 bases and at J to 2 bases, leaving 7 bases not matched to a gene. The CDR3 loop spans 17 amino acids. The DNA for the CDR3 is TGCGCCAGCAGCCAGAGCTTCGGACTAGCGGGGCAAGAGACCCAGTACTTC. It is translated as CASSQSFGLAGQETQYF.

The chain combines TRBV29-1 with TRBJ2-7; 8 positions agree with TRBD1. Germline V CDR1 and CDR2: SQVTM, ANQGSEA. The CDR3 totals 15 residues. The V gene end was trimmed by 2 bases and the J gene end by 4 bases; junction bases not matched to a gene: 10. The CDR3 is CSVELGTGPPYEQYF. CDR3 in DNA: TGCAGCGTTGAATTAGGGACAGGACCTCCGTACGAGCAGTACTTC.

This chain uses TRBV15 with TRBJ1-2; 8 nucleotides match TRBD1. The CDR3 has 15 amino acids. After removal of 0 bases from V and 3 bases from J, the junction contained 3 bases not matched to a gene. Germline V lookup: CDR1 LNHNV, CDR2 YYDKDF (reference sequence). CDR3 in amino acids: CATSRDDRGYYGYTF. In DNA, the CDR3 is TGTGCCACCAGCAGAGATGACAGGGGTTACTATGGCTACACCTTC.

J is TRBJ1-2 and V is TRBV6-5; D gene ambiguous. Per germline, CDR1 MNHEY and CDR2 SVGAGI. V shed 5 bases and J shed 5 bases, with 15 bases lying between them. This CDR3 is built from 14 residues. In DNA, the CDR3 is TGTGCCAGCAGTCTAAACGGACTAGGGTATGGCTACACCTTC. Encoded protein: CASSLNGLGYGYTF.

The CDR3 nucleotides are TGTGCCAGCAGTTACTCGAGGGGGGGGCAGGGCTACACCTTC. Protein sequence: CASSYSRGGQGYTF. This rearrangement joins TRBV6-5 to TRBJ1-2; the D gene is possibly TRBD1 (6 bases). The CDR3 contains 14 residues. The germline V gene has CDR1 MNHEY and CDR2 SVGAGI. Trimming stripped 0 bases from V and 8 bases from J, with 13 bases between.

J is TRBJ1-6 and V is TRBV7-9; 9 nucleotides agree with TRBD1. The CDR3 runs to 14 residues. Germline assignment: CDR1 SEHNR and CDR2 FQNEAQ (reference sequence). Losses at the gene ends were 5 bases for V and 8 bases for J; bases not matched to a gene: 4. CDR3 nucleotides: TGTGCCAGCAGCCCGGGACAGGGTCATTCACCCCTCCACTTT. As protein: CASSPGQGHSPLHF.

The rearrangement links TRBV7-2 to TRBJ1-2, with 7 bases matching TRBD1. Losses at the gene ends were 2 bases for V and 3 bases for J; bases not matched to a gene: 9. Germline V gene data show CDR1 as SGHTA and CDR2 as FQGNSA. The CDR3 has 16 amino acids. In DNA form, the CDR3 reads TGTGCCAGCAGCTTAATTACTGGGACAGAGTACTATGGCTACACCTTC. Amino acid sequence: CASSLITGTEYYGYTF.

This chain joins TRBV27 and TRBJ2-7; the match to TRBD1 covers 7 bases. V dropped 0 bases and J dropped 1; count of bases not matched to a gene: 6. The CDR3 extends over 16 amino acids. Germline-derived CDR1 and CDR2 are MNHEY and SMNVEV (reference sequence). For the CDR3, the DNA is TGTGCCAGCAGTTTATCCACAGGGGTCCTATCCTACGAGCAGTACTTC. This sequence encodes CASSLSTGVLSYEQYF.